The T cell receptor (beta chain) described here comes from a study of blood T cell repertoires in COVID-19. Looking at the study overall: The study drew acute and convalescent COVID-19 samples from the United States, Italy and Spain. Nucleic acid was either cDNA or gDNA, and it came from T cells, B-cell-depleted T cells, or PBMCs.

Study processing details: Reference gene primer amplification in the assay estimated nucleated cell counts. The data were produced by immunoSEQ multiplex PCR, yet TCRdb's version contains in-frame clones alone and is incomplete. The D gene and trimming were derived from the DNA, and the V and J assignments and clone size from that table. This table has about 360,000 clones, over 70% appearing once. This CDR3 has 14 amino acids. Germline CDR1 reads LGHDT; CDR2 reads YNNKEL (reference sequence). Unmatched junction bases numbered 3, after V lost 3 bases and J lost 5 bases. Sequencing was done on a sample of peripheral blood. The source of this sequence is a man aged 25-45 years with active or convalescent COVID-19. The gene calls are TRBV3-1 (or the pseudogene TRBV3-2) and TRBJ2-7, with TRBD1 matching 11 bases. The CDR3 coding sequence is TGTGCCAGCAGCCAGAGGACAGGGGGCAACGAGCAGTACTTC. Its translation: CASSQRTGGNEQYF.